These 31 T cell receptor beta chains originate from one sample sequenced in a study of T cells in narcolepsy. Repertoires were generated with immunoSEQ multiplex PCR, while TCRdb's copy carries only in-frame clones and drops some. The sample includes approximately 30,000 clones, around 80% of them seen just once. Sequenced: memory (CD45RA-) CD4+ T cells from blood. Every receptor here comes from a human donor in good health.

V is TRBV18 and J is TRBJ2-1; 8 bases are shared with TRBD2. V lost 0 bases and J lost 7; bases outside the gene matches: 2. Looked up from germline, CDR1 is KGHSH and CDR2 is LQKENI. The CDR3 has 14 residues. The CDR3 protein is CASSPPAGVNEQFF. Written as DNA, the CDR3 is TGTGCCAGCTCACCACCAGCGGGAGTGAATGAGCAGTTCTTC.

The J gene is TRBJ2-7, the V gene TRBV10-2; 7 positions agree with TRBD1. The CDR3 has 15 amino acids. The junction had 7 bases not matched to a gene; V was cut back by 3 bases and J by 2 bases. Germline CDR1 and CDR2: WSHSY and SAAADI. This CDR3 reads CASSEIGQGAYEQYF. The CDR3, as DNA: TGCGCCAGCAGTGAAATAGGGCAGGGGGCCTACGAGCAGTACTTC.

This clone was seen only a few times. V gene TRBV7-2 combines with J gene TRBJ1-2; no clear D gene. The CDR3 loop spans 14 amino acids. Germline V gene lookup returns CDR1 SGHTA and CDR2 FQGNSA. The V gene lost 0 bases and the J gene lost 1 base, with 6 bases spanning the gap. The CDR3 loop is CASSLAAVNYGYTF. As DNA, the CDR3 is TGTGCCAGCAGCTTAGCGGCAGTTAACTATGGCTACACCTTC.

DNA of the CDR3: TGTGCCAGCAGTCGGGACCCCTTTGGGGCCAACGTCCTGACTTTC. Translation: CASSRDPFGANVLTF. V and J are TRBV6-1 and TRBJ2-6, with D perhaps assigned TRBD1 or TRBD2 (5 bases each). Trimming took off 5 bases at V and 3 bases at J, with 11 bases between the two ends. The CDR3 is 15 amino acids. Looked up from germline, CDR1 is MNHNS and CDR2 is SASEGT.

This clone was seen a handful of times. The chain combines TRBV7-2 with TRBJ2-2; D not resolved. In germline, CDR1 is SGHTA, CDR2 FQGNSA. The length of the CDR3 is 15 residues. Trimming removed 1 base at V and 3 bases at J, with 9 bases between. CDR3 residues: CASSLVRQDTGELFF. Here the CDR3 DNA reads TGTGCCAGCAGCTTAGTTCGGCAGGACACCGGGGAGCTGTTTTTT.

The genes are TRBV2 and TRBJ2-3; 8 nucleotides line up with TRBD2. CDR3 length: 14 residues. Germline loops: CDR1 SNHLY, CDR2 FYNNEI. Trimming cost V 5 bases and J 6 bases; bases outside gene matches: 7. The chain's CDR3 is CASSPGAGVDTQYF. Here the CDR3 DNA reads TGTGCCAGCAGTCCGGGAGCGGGAGTTGATACGCAGTATTTT.

The CDR3 reads CASSYTLGEQYF. CDR3 in DNA: TGTGCCAGCAGCTATACTTTAGGGGAGCAGTACTTC. The chain joins TRBV7-2 to TRBJ2-5; D is tentatively TRBD1 or TRBD2 (5 bases each). V was trimmed by 4 bases and J by 11 bases, leaving 14 bases between them. Germline values: CDR1 SGHTA, CDR2 FQGNSA. This CDR3 contains 12 residues.

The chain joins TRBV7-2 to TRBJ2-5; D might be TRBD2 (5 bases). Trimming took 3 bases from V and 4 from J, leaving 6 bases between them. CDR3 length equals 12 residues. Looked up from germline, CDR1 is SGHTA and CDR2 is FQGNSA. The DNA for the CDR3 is TGTGCCAGCAGCTTTGAGGGAGAGACCCAGTACTTC. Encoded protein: CASSFEGETQYF.

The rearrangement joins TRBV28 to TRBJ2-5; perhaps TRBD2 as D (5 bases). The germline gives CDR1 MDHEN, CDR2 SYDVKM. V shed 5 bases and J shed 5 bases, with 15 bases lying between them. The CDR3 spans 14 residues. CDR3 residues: CASSPTQQRETQYF. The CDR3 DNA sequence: TGTGCCAGCAGTCCTACACAGCAGCGGGAGACCCAGTACTTC.

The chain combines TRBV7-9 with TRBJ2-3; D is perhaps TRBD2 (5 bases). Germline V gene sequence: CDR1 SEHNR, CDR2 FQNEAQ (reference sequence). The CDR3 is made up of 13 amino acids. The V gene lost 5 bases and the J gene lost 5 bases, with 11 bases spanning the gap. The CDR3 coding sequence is TGTGCCAGCAGCCCGGACTGGAAAGATACGCAGTATTTT. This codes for CASSPDWKDTQYF.

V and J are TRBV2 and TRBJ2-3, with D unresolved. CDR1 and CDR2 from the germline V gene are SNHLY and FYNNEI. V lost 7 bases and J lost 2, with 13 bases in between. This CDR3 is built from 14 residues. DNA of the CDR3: TGTGCCAGCACCGACTTATATGACACAGATACGCAGTATTTT. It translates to CASTDLYDTDTQYF.

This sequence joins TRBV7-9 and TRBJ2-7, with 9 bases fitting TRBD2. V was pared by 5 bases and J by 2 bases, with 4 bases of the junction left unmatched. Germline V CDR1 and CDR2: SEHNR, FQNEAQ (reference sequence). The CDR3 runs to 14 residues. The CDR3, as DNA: TGTGCCAGCAGCACCCGCGGGGGGGCCTACGAGCAGTACTTC. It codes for CASSTRGGAYEQYF.

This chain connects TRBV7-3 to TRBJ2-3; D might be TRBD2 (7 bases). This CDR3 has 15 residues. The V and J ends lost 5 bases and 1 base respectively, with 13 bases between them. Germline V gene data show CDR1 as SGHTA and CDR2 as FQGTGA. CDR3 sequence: CASSRRGAGTDTQYF. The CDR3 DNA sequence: TGTGCCAGCAGCCGTCGGGGGGCGGGCACAGATACGCAGTATTTT.

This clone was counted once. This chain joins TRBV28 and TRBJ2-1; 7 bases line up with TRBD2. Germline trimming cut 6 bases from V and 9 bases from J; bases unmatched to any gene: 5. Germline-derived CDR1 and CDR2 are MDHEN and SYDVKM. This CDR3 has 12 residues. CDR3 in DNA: TGTGCCAGCAGCCACACTAGCGCTGAGCAGTTCTTC. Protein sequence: CASSHTSAEQFF.

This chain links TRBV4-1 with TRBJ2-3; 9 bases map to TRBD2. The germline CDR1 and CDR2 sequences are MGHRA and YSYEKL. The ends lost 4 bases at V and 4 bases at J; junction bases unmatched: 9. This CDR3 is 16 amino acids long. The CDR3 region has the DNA TGCGCCAGCAGCCCAAGGGCGGGGGGGGGCCCAGATACGCAGTATTTT. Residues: CASSPRAGGGPDTQYF.

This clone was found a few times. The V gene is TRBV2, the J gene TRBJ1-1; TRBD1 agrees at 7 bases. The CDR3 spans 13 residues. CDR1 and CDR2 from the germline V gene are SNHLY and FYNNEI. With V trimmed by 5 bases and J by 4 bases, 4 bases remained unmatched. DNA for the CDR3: TGTGCCAGCAGTCGAGACAGGGTCACTGAAGCTTTCTTT. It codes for CASSRDRVTEAFF.

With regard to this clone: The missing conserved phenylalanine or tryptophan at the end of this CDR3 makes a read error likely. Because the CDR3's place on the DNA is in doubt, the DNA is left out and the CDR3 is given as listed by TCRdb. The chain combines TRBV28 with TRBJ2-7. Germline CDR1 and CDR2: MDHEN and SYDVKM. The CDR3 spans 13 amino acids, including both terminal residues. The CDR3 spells CASSLSLGRSKVL.

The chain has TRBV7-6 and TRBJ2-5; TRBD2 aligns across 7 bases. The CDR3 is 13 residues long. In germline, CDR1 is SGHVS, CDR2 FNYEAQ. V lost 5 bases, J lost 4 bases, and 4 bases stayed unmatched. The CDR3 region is CASSTGLRETQYF. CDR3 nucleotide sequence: TGTGCCAGCAGCACGGGACTACGAGAGACCCAGTACTTC.

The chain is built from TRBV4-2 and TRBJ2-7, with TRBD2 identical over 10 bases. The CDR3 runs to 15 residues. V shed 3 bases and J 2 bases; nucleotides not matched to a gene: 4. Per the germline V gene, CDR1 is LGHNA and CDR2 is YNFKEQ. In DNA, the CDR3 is TGTGCCAGCAGCCAGGGACTAGCGCCTACCTACGAGCAGTACTTC. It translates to CASSQGLAPTYEQYF.

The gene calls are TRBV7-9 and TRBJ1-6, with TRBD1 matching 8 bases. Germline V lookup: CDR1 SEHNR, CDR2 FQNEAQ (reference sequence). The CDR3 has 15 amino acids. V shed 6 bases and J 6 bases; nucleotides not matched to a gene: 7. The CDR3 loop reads CASSRQGISNSPLHF. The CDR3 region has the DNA TGTGCCAGCAGTCGACAGGGGATCAGTAATTCACCCCTCCACTTT. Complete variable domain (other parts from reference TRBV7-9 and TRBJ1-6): DTGVSQNPRHKITKRGQNVTFRCDPISEHNRLYWYRQTLGQGPEFLTYFQNEAQLEKSRLLSDRFSAERPKGSFSTLEIQRTEQGDSAMYLCASSRQGISNSPLHFGNGTRLTVT.

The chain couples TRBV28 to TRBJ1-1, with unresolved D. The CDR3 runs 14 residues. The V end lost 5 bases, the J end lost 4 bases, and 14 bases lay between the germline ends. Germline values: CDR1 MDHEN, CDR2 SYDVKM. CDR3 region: CASSATGRVTEAFF. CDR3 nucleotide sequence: TGTGCCAGCAGTGCTACCGGGAGGGTCACTGAAGCTTTCTTT.

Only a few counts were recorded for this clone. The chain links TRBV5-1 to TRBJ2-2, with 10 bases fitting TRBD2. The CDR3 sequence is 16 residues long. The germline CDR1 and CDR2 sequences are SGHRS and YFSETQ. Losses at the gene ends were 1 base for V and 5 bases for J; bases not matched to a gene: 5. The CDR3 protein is CASSLSASGSTGELFF. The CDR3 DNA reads TGCGCCAGCAGCTTGTCGGCTAGCGGGAGTACCGGGGAGCTGTTTTTT.

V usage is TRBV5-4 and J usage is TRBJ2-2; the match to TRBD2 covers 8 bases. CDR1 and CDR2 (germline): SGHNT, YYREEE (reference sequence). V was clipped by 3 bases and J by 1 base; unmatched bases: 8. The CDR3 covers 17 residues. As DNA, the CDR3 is TGTGCCAGCAGCTCCCCCAGCGGGAGTTGGAACACCGGGGAGCTGTTTTTT. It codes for CASSSPSGSWNTGELFF.

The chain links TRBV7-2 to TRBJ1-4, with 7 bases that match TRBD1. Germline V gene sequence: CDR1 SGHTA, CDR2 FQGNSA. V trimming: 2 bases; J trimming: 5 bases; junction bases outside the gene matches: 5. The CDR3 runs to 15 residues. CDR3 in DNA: TGTGCCAGCAGCTTAACCCAGGGGGGGAATGAAAAACTGTTTTTT. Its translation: CASSLTQGGNEKLFF.

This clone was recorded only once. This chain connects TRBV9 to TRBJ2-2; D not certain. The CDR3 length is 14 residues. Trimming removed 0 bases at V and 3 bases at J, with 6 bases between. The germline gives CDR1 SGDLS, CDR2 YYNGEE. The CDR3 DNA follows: TGTGCCAGCAGCGTAGCTGTATACACCGGGGAGCTGTTTTTT. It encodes CASSVAVYTGELFF. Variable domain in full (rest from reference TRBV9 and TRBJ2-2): DSGVTQTPKHLITATGQRVTLRCSPRSGDLSVYWYQQSLDQGLQFLIQYYNGEERAKGNILERFSAQQFPDLHSELNLSSLELGDSALYFCASSVAVYTGELFFGEGSRLTVL.

CDR3 sequence reads: CASKLKDWTYEQYF. CDR3 nucleotides: TGTGCCAGCAAATTAAAGGACTGGACCTACGAGCAGTACTTC. This sequence joins TRBV2 and TRBJ2-7; tentative D call: TRBD2 (5 bases). Trimming took off 7 bases at V and 2 bases at J, with 15 bases between the two ends. The CDR3 runs 14 residues. The germline V gene has CDR1 SNHLY and CDR2 FYNNEI.

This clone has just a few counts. CDR3 loop: CASSYAPGTSYEQYF. CDR3 in DNA: TGTGCCAGCAGCTACGCCCCGGGTACCTCCTACGAGCAGTACTTC. This sequence joins TRBV7-3 and TRBJ2-7; no clear D. This CDR3 has 15 amino acids. Per germline, CDR1 SGHTA and CDR2 FQGTGA. V was clipped by 4 bases and J by 0 bases, with 13 bases between them.

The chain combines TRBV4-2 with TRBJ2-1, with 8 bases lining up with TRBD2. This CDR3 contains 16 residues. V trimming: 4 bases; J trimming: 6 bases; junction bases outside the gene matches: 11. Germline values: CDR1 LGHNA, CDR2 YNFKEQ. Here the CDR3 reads CASSLDLGLVGNEQFF. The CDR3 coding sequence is TGTGCCAGCAGCCTGGACCTGGGACTAGTTGGCAATGAGCAGTTCTTC.

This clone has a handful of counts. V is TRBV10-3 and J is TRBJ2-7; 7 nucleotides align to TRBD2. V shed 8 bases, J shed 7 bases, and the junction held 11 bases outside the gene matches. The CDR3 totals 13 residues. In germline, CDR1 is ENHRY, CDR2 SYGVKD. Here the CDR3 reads CAIFSFNGGEQYF. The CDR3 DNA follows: TGTGCCATCTTTTCCTTCAACGGGGGGGAGCAGTACTTC.

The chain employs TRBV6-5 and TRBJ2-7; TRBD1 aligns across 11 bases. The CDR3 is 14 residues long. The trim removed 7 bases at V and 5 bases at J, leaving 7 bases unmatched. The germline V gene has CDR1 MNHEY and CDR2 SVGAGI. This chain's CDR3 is CASKRDRGFHEQYF. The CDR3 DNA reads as TGTGCCAGCAAAAGGGACAGGGGGTTCCACGAGCAGTACTTC.

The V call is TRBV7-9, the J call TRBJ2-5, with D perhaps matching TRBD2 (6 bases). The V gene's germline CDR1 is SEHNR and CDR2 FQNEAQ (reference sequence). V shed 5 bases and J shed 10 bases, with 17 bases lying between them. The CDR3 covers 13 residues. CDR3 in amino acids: CASSRTPSGDQYF. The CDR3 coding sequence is TGTGCCAGCAGCCGGACACCCTCGGGGGACCAGTACTTC.